This is a list of T cell receptor beta chains from one sample in a study of identical twins. MiXCR, run by TCRdb on the 5' RACE reads, gives a single entry per CDR3 protein. The sample lists 500,000 to 650,000 distinct CDR3 sequences; about a fifth were seen once. The same data also contributed to another study, on yellow fever vaccine responses in identical twins.

Material: CD4+ T cells sorted from blood. The source of these receptors is a woman younger than 35 in good health. Both conserved end residues are part of each CDR3. D genes are given only for firm matches.

TRBJ2-2 NA TRBV20-1 CSARGQGLDGELFF
TRBJ2-1 TRBD1 TRBV10-3 CAISESRGSYNEQFF
TRBJ2-4 TRBD2 TRBV4-1 CASSPSPSGRDLAKNIQYF
TRBJ2-6 TRBD2 TRBV7-8 CASSFGLAGSGANVLTF
TRBJ2-3 NA TRBV6-4 CASRPPWGVRTDTQYF
TRBJ2-1 TRBD1 TRBV12-3/TRBV12-4 CASKSDRVHPWQQFF
TRBJ2-1 NA TRBV12-3/TRBV12-4 CASSIRQVLSYNEQFF
TRBJ2-7 TRBD2 TRBV24-1 CATSLGVAGLQYF
TRBJ2-3 NA TRBV12-3/TRBV12-4 CASSPHFRTDTQYF
TRBJ2-7 TRBD2 TRBV5-1 CASSASGPQEQYF
TRBJ2-7 NA TRBV19 CASSIARGIEQYF
TRBJ2-3 NA TRBV7-3 CASSPSGGTKGDTQYF
TRBJ2-2 TRBD1 TRBV27 CASTPRGPGTGELFF
TRBJ1-2 NA TRBV5-5 CASSLTGTPNYGYTF
TRBJ2-1 TRBD1 TRBV24-1 CATSDFKDRAHNEQFF
TRBJ2-3 TRBD1 TRBV12-3/TRBV12-4 CASSTSDRADTQYF
TRBJ2-3 NA TRBV7-6 CASSLAGEGTDTQYF